This T cell receptor (beta chain) derives from a study of radiation and T cells in renal cell carcinoma. Treatment of the sample: treatment-naive control, cytoreductive nephrectomy. Concerning this clone: Its antigen is still unknown.

Looked up from germline, CDR1 is SGHVS and CDR2 is FNYEAQ. V was cut by 1 base and J by 6 bases, with 6 bases left in between. The CDR3 sequence is 12 residues long. Study-wide points: Dominant CDR3 motifs occupied more repertoire in irradiated than control tumors.

Assay: immunoSEQ multiplex PCR; the TCRdb copy retains only in-frame clones and omits some. This sample has more than 15,000 clones, with approximately 62% found just once. Here the sequenced sample was tumor tissue, taken from a patient whose treatment was nephrectomy without radiotherapy. The TCR originated in a man in his fifties with renal cell carcinoma. The V gene is TRBV7-6, the J gene TRBJ1-2, with no clear D. The CDR3 loop reads CASSLDGNGYTF. The CDR3, as DNA: TGTGCCAGCAGCTTAGATGGGAATGGCTACACCTTC.